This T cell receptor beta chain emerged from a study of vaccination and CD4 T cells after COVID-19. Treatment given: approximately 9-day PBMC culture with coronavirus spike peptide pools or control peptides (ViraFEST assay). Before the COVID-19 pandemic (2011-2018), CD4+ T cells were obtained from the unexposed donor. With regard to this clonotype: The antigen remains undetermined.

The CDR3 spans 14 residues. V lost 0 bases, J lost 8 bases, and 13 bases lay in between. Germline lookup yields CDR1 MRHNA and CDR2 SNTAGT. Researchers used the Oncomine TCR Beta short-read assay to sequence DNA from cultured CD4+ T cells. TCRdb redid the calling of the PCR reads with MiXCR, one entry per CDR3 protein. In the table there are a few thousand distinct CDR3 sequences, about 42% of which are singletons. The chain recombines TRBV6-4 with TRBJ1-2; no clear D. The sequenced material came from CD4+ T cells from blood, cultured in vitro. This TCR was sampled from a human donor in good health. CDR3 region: CASSDSMGGGGYTF. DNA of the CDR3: TGTGCCAGCAGTGACTCGATGGGCGGTGGCGGCTACACCTTC.